This TCR beta chain was recorded in a study of blood T cell repertoires in COVID-19. The overall study: COVID-19 samples, acute and convalescent, were from the United States, Italy and Spain. Sample material is recorded as cDNA or gDNA derived from T cells, B-cell-depleted T cells, or PBMCs.

As processed by the authors: Amplification of reference gene primers provided the estimated nucleated cell counts. Profiling relied on immunoSEQ multiplex PCR, and the TCRdb table lists in-frame clones only, not all of them. That table supplies the V and J calls and clone size; D and trimming were determined from the DNA. The profile shows fewer than 500,000 clones, roughly 77% of them singletons. The CDR3 has 16 residues. Germline CDR1 KGHSH, CDR2 LQKENI. Trimming removed 1 base from V and 0 bases from J, with 7 bases in between. The origin of this receptor is a human donor with acute or convalescent COVID-19. The donor label of this sample is uncertain. This chain joins TRBV18 and TRBJ2-6; D ambiguous. Specimen: peripheral blood. CDR3 DNA: TGTGCCAGCTCACCACTGGCCGACTCTGGGGCCAACGTCCTGACTTTC. Translation gives CASSPLADSGANVLTF.